These T cell receptor beta chains were read from a single sample in a study of PD-L1 blockade in urothelial cancer. Measured with immunoSEQ multiplex PCR; TCRdb has only the in-frame clones, and not every one. The profile shows 35,000 to 40,000 clones, 70% to 85% of them singletons. The sample in question was PBMCs, obtained around atezolizumab (anti-PD-L1) treatment. Receptors were obtained from a man between 60 and 75 years old with urothelial cancer. The CDR3 runs from the conserved cysteine through the conserved F or W. The order of the fields is V gene, clone size, J gene, D gene, CDR3 DNA, CDR3 protein. A D gene is named only where the DNA matches it firmly. Part of the rows lack a size; the others show once, few, many or a class for expanded clones.

TRBV6-6	.	TRBJ2-3	.	TGTGCCAGCAGCTACCTACTTGGGCCCACAGATACGCAGTATTTT	CASSYLLGPTDTQYF
TRBV19	.	TRBJ2-5	.	TGTGCCAGTAGCCTACAGGGTAATCAAGAGACCCAGTACTTC	CASSLQGNQETQYF
TRBV18	once	TRBJ2-2	TRBD1	TGTGCCAGCTCACCTCGGACAGGGGGCACCGGGGAGCTGTTTTTT	CASSPRTGGTGELFF
TRBV2	.	TRBJ1-1	.	TGTGCCAGCAGCGTAACCCGAGGGTCCGGCACTGAAGCTTTCTTT	CASSVTRGSGTEAFF
TRBV2	.	TRBJ1-6	TRBD1	TGTGCCAGCCTGTCATTACAGGGGGCTAATTCACCCCTCCACTTT	CASLSLQGANSPLHF
TRBV5-1	.	TRBJ2-1	.	TGCGCCAGCAGCACAGTCCAGGGTAATGAGCAGTTCTTC	CASSTVQGNEQFF
TRBV7-9	.	TRBJ1-1	.	TGTGCCAGCAGCTTAGTCAGGGAATCTGAAGCTTTCTTT	CASSLVRESEAFF
TRBV10-2	.	TRBJ2-5	TRBD1	TGCGCCAGCCGTACAGGGGAGGAGACCCAGTACTTC	CASRTGEETQYF
TRBV5-1	.	TRBJ1-2	.	TGCGCCAGCAGCCCCGGGGGGGGCTATGGCTACACCTTC	CASSPGGGYGYTF
TRBV5-6	.	TRBJ2-3	.	TGTGCCAGCAGCTATAAGGGGACTGGGGCGGGGACAGATACGCAGTATTTT	CASSYKGTGAGTDTQYF
TRBV5-4	.	TRBJ2-7	.	TGTGCCAGCAGCTTGGGCGGGGAGAGCTCCTACGAGCAGTACTTC	CASSLGGESSYEQYF
TRBV18	.	TRBJ1-5	TRBD1	TGTGCCAGCTCAGCGACAGGGGGAGGGCCCCAGCATTTT	CASSATGGGPQHF
TRBV10-3	.	TRBJ2-3	TRBD2	TGTGCCATCAGTGGCCGGGGGGCAGATACGCAGTATTTT	CAISGRGADTQYF
TRBV28	.	TRBJ1-1	.	TGTGCCAGCACCATTCTGGGCGCACAGAACACTGAAGCTTTCTTT	CASTILGAQNTEAFF
TRBV9	.	TRBJ2-6	TRBD1	TGTGCCAGCAGCGTAGGGACAGGCGTCACTGGGGCCAACGTCCTGACTTTC	CASSVGTGVTGANVLTF
TRBV5-1	.	TRBJ2-7	.	TGCGCCAGCGGAACTGACAGAGACTACGAGCAGTACTTC	CASGTDRDYEQYF
TRBV7-2	.	TRBJ1-4	.	TGTGCCAGCAGCTTAGGCGGTAGGGAAAAACTGTTTTTT	CASSLGGREKLFF
TRBV12-2	.	TRBJ2-7	.	TGTGCAAGTCGCTTAGTGGACAGGGGGGCTCAGTCGGCGAAACAGTACTTC	CASRLVDRGAQSAKQYF
TRBV6-1	.	TRBJ1-2	TRBD1	TGTGCCAGCAGTGACCGGGGACAGGGGTATGGCTACACCTTC	CASSDRGQGYGYTF
TRBV7-9	.	TRBJ2-3	.	TGTGCCAGCAGCTTAGATAGGGGAACGGCAGATACGCAGTATTTT	CASSLDRGTADTQYF
TRBV27	.	TRBJ2-1	TRBD2	TGTGCCAGCAGTTTCGGTCCTAGCGGGGGCAATGAGCAGTTCTTC	CASSFGPSGGNEQFF
TRBV28	.	TRBJ1-5	.	TGTGCCAGCAGTCCCGGACAGTTCAATCAGCCCCAGCATTTT	CASSPGQFNQPQHF
TRBV6-6	few	TRBJ1-2	.	TGTGCCAGCAGGTCATATGGCTACACCTTC	CASRSYGYTF
TRBV7-9	.	TRBJ1-2	.	TGTGCCAGCAGCTTAGACAGCTATGGCTACACCTTC	CASSLDSYGYTF
TRBV6-1	.	TRBJ1-4	.	TGTGCCAGCAGTGGGTGGCAGGTGGGAACTAATGAAAAACTGTTTTTT	CASSGWQVGTNEKLFF
TRBV5-6	.	TRBJ1-4	TRBD1	TGTGCCAGCAGCAGTCGGACAGGGGGAGGTGAAAAACTGTTTTTT	CASSSRTGGGEKLFF
TRBV5-1	.	TRBJ1-6	.	TGCGCCAGCAGCTTGGGTAGGGGGAGTAATTCACCCCTCCACTTT	CASSLGRGSNSPLHF
TRBV30	once	TRBJ1-5	.	TGTGCCTGGAGTGCGGTTACGAGCAATCAGCCCCAGCATTTT	CAWSAVTSNQPQHF
TRBV2	few	TRBJ1-2	.	TGTGCCAGCAGGGGATTCGACAGGTCTCGGGGAGTCTACACCTTC	CASRGFDRSRGVYTF
TRBV10-3	.	TRBJ1-5	.	TGTGCCATCAGGGCGGACACCAATCAGCCCCAGCATTTT	CAIRADTNQPQHF
TRBV9	once	TRBJ2-2	TRBD2	TGTGCCAGCAGCCCAACTAGCGGGGACGCACTGGACACCGGGGAGCTGTTTTTT	CASSPTSGDALDTGELFF
TRBV5-6	.	TRBJ2-7	.	TGTGCCAGCAGCTGGCAGGGCTCCGAGCAGTACTTC	CASSWQGSEQYF
TRBV6-6	.	TRBJ1-5	.	TGTGCCAGCAGCCAAGCAGGAGGGAATCAGCCCCAGCATTTT	CASSQAGGNQPQHF
TRBV27	.	TRBJ1-5	TRBD1	TGTGCCAGCAGTCGACAGGGGTTGGCCAATCAGCCCCAGCATTTT	CASSRQGLANQPQHF
TRBV2	.	TRBJ2-5	TRBD2	TGTGCCAGCAGATCCGATGCTAGCGGGGGGGCTTATCACTTC	CASRSDASGGAYHF
TRBV28	.	TRBJ1-2	TRBD1	TGTGCCAGCAGTCGGGCCGGGACAGGGATTGGCTACACCTTC	CASSRAGTGIGYTF
TRBV2	.	TRBJ2-7	.	TGTGCCAGCGATTGGACAGCAACCCCTAGACTTTCCTACGAGCAGTACTTC	CASDWTATPRLSYEQYF
TRBV30	.	TRBJ1-4	.	TGTGCCTGGAGTGGCATTGCGGCAACGGTGGGTGAAAAACTGTTTTTT	CAWSGIAATVGEKLFF
TRBV5-1	.	TRBJ2-5	TRBD2	TGCGCCAGCAGCGGAATACAGACTAGCGCCCAAGAGACCCAGTACTTC	CASSGIQTSAQETQYF
TRBV2	.	TRBJ2-2	.	TGTGCCAGCAGTGAAGCGCTTCTCGGGACCGGGGAGCTGTTTTTT	CASSEALLGTGELFF
TRBV2	few	TRBJ1-6	.	TGTGCCAGCAGTGCGCCAGATAATTCACCCCTCCACTTT	CASSAPDNSPLHF
TRBV6-1	medium-sized	TRBJ2-1	.	TGTGCCAGCAGTGTTTCGTATGAGCAGTTCTTC	CASSVSYEQFF
TRBV19	.	TRBJ1-4	.	TGTGCCAGTAGTATTGGGAGTAATGAAAAACTGTTTTTT	CASSIGSNEKLFF
TRBV5-1	.	TRBJ2-7	TRBD1	TGCGCCAGCAGCTTGGAAGGACAGGGATACCACGAGCAGTACTTC	CASSLEGQGYHEQYF
TRBV28	once	TRBJ1-2	.	TGTGCCAGCAGTATCCAAAGTCAGGGTGGGGGCTCTGGCTACACCTTC	CASSIQSQGGGSGYTF
TRBV27	.	TRBJ1-6	TRBD1	TGTGCCAGCAGGCCCCGGGACAGGGTAAGGAATTCACCCCTCCACTTT	CASRPRDRVRNSPLHF
TRBV19	.	TRBJ2-3	.	TGTGCCAGTAGTCTCTCCAAAGGCGGGGGCTACACAGATACGCAGTATTTT	CASSLSKGGGYTDTQYF
TRBV27	.	TRBJ1-6	.	TGTGCCAGCAGCCCCGGTCGAAGTAATAATTCACCCCTCCACTTT	CASSPGRSNNSPLHF
TRBV30	.	TRBJ1-6	TRBD1	TGTGCCTGGAGTGTACGTGGACAGGGAGTTTTTTCACCCCTCCACTTT	CAWSVRGQGVFSPLHF
TRBV19	.	TRBJ2-7	TRBD1	TGTGCCAGTAGTCCACAGGGGGCCGAGCAGTACTTC	CASSPQGAEQYF
TRBV6-6	.	TRBJ1-1	.	TGTGCCAGCAGTTCCAGCCAAGGGGGCACTGAAGCTTTCTTT	CASSSSQGGTEAFF
TRBV28	.	TRBJ2-7	TRBD2	TGTGCCAGCAGTTTAACCCCCCCACTAGCGGGGGATATTCTTGTAGAGCAGTACTTC	CASSLTPPLAGDILVEQYF
TRBV4-2	.	TRBJ2-3	.	TGTGCCAGCAGCCAAGGTAGCGCTGGGTGGTATACGCAGTATTTT	CASSQGSAGWYTQYF
TRBV5-1	.	TRBJ2-3	TRBD1	TGCGCCAGCAGCGGCGGACAGGGGTATACAGATACGCAGTATTTT	CASSGGQGYTDTQYF
TRBV5-1	once	TRBJ2-1	TRBD1	TGCGCCAGCAGCTCATACCCACCGGGACAGGGGATCCATGAGCAGTTCTTC	CASSSYPPGQGIHEQFF
TRBV5-1	.	TRBJ2-1	.	TGCGCCAGCAGCCTAGACGACTTCAATGAGCAGTTCTTC	CASSLDDFNEQFF
TRBV19	.	TRBJ1-5	.	TGTGCCAGTAGTATTACCGGGACACAATATAGCAATCAGCCCCAGCATTTT	CASSITGTQYSNQPQHF
TRBV28	.	TRBJ2-1	TRBD1	TGTGCCAGCAGTTTACTAAGGGGGCGCACTTACAATGAGCAGTTCTTC	CASSLLRGRTYNEQFF